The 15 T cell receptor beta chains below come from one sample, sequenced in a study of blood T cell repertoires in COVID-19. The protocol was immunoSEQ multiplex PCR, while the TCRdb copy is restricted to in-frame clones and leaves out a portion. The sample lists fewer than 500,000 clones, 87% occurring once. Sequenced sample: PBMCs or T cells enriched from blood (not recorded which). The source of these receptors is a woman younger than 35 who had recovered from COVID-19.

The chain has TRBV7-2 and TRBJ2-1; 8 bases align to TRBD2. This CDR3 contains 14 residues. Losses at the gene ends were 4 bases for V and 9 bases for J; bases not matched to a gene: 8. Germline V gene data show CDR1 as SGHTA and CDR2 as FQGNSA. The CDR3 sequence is CASSSRGGMAEQFF. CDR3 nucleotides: TGTGCCAGCAGCTCCCGGGGGGGGATGGCTGAGCAGTTCTTC.

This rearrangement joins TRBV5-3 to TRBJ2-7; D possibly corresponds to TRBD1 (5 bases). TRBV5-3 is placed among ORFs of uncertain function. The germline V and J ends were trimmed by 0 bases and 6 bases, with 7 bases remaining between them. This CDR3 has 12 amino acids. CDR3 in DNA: TGTGCCAGAAGCTTGGCAGGGCGCGAGCAGTACTTC. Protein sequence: CARSLAGREQYF.

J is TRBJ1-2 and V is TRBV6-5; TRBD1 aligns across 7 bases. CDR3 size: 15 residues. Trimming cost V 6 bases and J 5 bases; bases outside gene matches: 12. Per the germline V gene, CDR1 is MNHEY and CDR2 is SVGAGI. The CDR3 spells CASSLTSGQNYGYTF. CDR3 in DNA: TGTGCCAGCAGCCTCACGTCGGGACAGAATTATGGCTACACCTTC.

The CDR3 region has the DNA TGTGCCAGCAGCTCCGGACTAGCGGGGGGGACCCTCACAGATACGCAGTATTTT. This translates into CASSSGLAGGTLTDTQYF. The V and J genes are TRBV7-3 and TRBJ2-3; 15 nucleotides align to TRBD2. V lost 4 bases and J lost 2; bases outside the gene matches: 7. CDR1 is SGHTA and CDR2 is FQGTGA in the germline V gene. The CDR3 contains 18 residues. The full variable domain, its missing parts supplied by reference TRBV7-3 and TRBJ2-3, is GAGVSQTPSNKVTEKGKYVELRCDPISGHTALYWYRQSLGQGPEFLIYFQGTGAADDSGLPNDRFFAVRPEGSVSTLKIQRTERGDSAVYLCASSSGLAGGTLTDTQYFGPGTRLTVL.

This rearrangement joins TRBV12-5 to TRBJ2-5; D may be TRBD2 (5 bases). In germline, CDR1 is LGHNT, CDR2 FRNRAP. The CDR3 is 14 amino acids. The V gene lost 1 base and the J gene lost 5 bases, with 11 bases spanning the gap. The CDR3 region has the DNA TGTGCTAGTGGTTTGGGTGAGGGAGAGGAGACCCAGTACTTC. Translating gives CASGLGEGEETQYF. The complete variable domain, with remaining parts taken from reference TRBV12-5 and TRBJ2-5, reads DARVTQTPRHKVTEMGQEVTMRCQPILGHNTVFWYRQTMMQGLELLAYFRNRAPLDDSGMPKDRFSAEMPDATLATLKIQPSEPRDSAVYFCASGLGEGEETQYFGPGTRLLVL.

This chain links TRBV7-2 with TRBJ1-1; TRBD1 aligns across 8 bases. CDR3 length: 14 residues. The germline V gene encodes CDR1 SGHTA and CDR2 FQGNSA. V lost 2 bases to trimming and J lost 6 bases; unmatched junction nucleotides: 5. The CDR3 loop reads CASSLRTGTSEAFF. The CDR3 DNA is TGTGCCAGCAGCTTAAGGACAGGGACCTCTGAAGCTTTCTTT.

CDR3 sequence: CASKRERGVPDTQYF. The CDR3 nucleotides are TGTGCCAGTAAGCGGGAGCGGGGGGTTCCAGATACGCAGTATTTT. This chain joins TRBV19 and TRBJ2-3; 9 bases map to TRBD2. Germline CDR1 LNHDA, CDR2 SQIVND (reference sequence). After removal of 7 bases from V and 4 bases from J, the junction contained 9 bases not matched to a gene. The CDR3 covers 15 residues. Full variable domain (rest looked up from reference TRBV19 and TRBJ2-3): DGGITQSPKYLFRKEGQNVTLSCEQNLNHDAMYWYRQDPGQGLRLIYYSQIVNDFQKGDIAEGYSVSREKKESFPLTVTSAQKNPTAFYLCASKRERGVPDTQYFGPGTRLTVL.

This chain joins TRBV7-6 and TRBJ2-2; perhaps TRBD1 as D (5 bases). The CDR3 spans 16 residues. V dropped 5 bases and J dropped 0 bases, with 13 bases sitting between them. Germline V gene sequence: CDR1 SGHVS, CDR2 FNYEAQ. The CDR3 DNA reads TGTGCCAGCAGCAACAATGGGGCCGCGAACACCGGGGAGCTGTTTTTT. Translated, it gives CASSNNGAANTGELFF.

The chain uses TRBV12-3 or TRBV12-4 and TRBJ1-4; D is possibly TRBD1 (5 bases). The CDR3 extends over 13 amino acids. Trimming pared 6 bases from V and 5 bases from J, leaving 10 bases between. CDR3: CASRWEGNEKLFF. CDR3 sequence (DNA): TGTGCCAGCAGATGGGAGGGGAATGAAAAACTGTTTTTT.

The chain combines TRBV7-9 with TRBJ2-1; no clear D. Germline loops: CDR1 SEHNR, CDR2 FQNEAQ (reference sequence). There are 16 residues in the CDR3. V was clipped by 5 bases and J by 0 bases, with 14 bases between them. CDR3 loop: CASSVVGQPSYNEQFF. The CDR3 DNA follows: TGTGCCAGCAGCGTAGTTGGGCAGCCCTCCTACAATGAGCAGTTCTTC.

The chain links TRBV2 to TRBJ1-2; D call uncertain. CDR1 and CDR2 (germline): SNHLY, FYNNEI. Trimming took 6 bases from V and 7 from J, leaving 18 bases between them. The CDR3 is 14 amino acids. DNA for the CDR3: TGTGCCAGCAGCCTTGGTGAGTCGCTCGGTGGCTACACCTTC. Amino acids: CASSLGESLGGYTF.

For the CDR3, the DNA is TGTGCCAGCAGTGAAAACAGCTTTAGGGGCTACACCTTC. It is translated as CASSENSFRGYTF. The V call is TRBV2, the J call TRBJ1-2; D is unresolved. The CDR3 length is 13 residues. The germline V and J ends were trimmed by 2 bases and 8 bases, with 12 bases remaining between them. CDR1 SNHLY and CDR2 FYNNEI come from the germline V gene. Complete variable domain (other parts from reference TRBV2 and TRBJ1-2): EPEVTQTPSHQVTQMGQEVILRCVPISNHLYFYWYRQILGQKVEFLVSFYNNEISEKSEIFDDQFSVERPDGSNFTLKIRSTKLEDSAMYFCASSENSFRGYTFGSGTRLTVV.

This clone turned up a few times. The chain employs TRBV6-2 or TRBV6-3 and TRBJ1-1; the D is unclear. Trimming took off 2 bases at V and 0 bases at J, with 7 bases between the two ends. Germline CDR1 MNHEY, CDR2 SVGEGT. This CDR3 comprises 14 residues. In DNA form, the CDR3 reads TGTGCCAGCAGTTACGTTGGGCTGAACACTGAAGCTTTCTTT. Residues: CASSYVGLNTEAFF.

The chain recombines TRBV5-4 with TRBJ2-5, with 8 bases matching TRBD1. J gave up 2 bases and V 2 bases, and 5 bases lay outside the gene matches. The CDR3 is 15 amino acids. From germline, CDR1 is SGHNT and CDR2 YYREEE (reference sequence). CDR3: CASSFGQGAQETQYF. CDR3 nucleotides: TGTGCCAGCAGCTTCGGACAGGGTGCGCAAGAGACCCAGTACTTC.

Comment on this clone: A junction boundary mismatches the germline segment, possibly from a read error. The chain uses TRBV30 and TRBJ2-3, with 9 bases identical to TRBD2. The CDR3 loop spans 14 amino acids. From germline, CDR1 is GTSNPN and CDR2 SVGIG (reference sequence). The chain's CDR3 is CARRRGGDTDTQYF. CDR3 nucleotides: TGTGCCCGGAGGCGGGGGGGGGACACAGATACGCAGTATTTT.